Given below is one TCR beta chain in context. V lost 7 bases and J 4 bases, leaving 10 bases between the germline ends. This CDR3 is 12 amino acids long. Germline V CDR1 and CDR2: ENHRY, SYGVKD. The sample belongs to a study of blood T cell repertoires in COVID-19. Profiling relied on immunoSEQ multiplex PCR, and the TCRdb table lists in-frame clones only, not all of them. The table lists 100,000 to 150,000 clones, 80% of them singletons. Sequencing input: peripheral blood. This clonotype was sampled from a man in his sixties with active or convalescent COVID-19. This chain joins TRBV10-3 and TRBJ1-1; D may be TRBD1 (6 bases). CDR3 sequence (DNA): TGTGCCATCACCGGGGACACCACTGAAGCTTTCTTT. This encodes CAITGDTTEAFF.